This T cell receptor beta chain was sequenced in a study of neurological immune-mediated disorders. Study-level results: Phylogenetically, 18 of 34 multiple sclerosis patients' repertoires fell into one related-CDR3 cluster, a possible signature.

In TCRdb, the 5' RACE reads were re-called with MiXCR into one record per CDR3 protein. This table holds about 70,000 distinct CDR3 sequences, roughly 4.9% found once. For the unsorted libraries, 2 million PBMCs stored at -80 C served as input. Per germline, CDR1 DFQATT and CDR2 SNEGSKA (reference sequence). This CDR3 is built from 13 residues. V gave up 3 bases and J gave up 7 bases, with 15 bases separating them. This clonotype came up many times. Its antigen is not known. Sequencing was performed on PBMCs. The gene calls are TRBV20-1 and TRBJ1-2; tentatively, D is TRBD1 (5 bases). The TCR sequence derives from a woman between 65 and 79 years old with multiple sclerosis. The CDR3 DNA is TGCAGTGCTAGTGGGACGGGCGGGTCTGGCTACACCTTC. Amino acid sequence: CSASGTGGSGYTF.